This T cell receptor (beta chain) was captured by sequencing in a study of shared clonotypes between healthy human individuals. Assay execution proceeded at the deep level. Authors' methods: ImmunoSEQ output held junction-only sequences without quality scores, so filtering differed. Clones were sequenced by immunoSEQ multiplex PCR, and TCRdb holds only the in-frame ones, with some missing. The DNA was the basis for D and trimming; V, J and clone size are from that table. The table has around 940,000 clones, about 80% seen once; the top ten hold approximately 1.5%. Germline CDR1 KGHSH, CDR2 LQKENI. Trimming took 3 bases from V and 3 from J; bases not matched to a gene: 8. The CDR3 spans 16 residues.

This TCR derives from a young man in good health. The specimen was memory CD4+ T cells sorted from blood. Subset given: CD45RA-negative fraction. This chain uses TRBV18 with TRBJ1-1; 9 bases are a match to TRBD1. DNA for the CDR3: TGTGCCAGCTCACCGGGACAGGGCGTAGGAGACACTGAAGCTTTCTTT. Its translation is CASSPGQGVGDTEAFF.